Presented here are 23 T cell receptor beta chains from one specimen sequenced in a study of beta chain features in type 1 diabetes. The study, taken as a whole, reports: In all four CD4+ subsets, TCRB CDR3 length was significantly, moderately reduced in type 1 diabetes.

Expressed TCRB transcripts got sequenced, as all isolated RNA was reverse transcribed. Measured with immunoSEQ multiplex PCR; TCRdb has only the in-frame clones, and not every one. The sample carries 300,000 to 450,000 clones, around an eighth recorded once. These receptors' antigens are unknown. Material: naive CD4+ T cells from blood. These receptors came from a woman aged 18-29 years with type 1 diabetes.

CDR3 nucleotides: TGTGCCAGCAGCTTGAGCACTGAGACCCAGTACTTC. Amino acids: CASSLSTETQYF. The rearrangement links TRBV7-9 to TRBJ2-5; no clear D. Deletions cut 3 bases from V and 5 bases from J, with 7 bases between. The CDR3 is 12 residues long. Germline V CDR1 and CDR2: SEHNR, FQNEAQ (reference sequence).

The chain carries TRBV6-6 and TRBJ2-3; 7 bases agree with TRBD2. The length of the CDR3 is 13 residues. V trimming: 6 bases; J trimming: 3 bases; junction bases outside the gene matches: 3. The germline CDR1 and CDR2 sequences are MNHNY and SVGAGI (reference sequence). The CDR3: CASRAGGTDTQYF. As DNA, the CDR3 is TGTGCCAGCAGGGCCGGGGGGACAGATACGCAGTATTTT.

The chain uses TRBV4-2 and TRBJ2-5; tentatively, D is TRBD1 (6 bases). With 1 base removed from V and 3 bases from J, the gap between germline ends came to 9 bases. The germline V gene has CDR1 LGHNA and CDR2 YNFKEQ. The CDR3 runs 14 residues. The CDR3, as DNA: TGTGCCAGCAGCCAAGCGGACAGAGAAGAGACCCAGTACTTC. Encoded protein: CASSQADREETQYF.

This clone was seen a handful of times. The chain couples TRBV30 to TRBJ1-5; D might be TRBD1 (6 bases). Trimming removed 0 bases at V and 4 bases at J, with 10 bases between. The CDR3 covers 14 residues. Germline CDR1 reads GTSNPN; CDR2 reads SVGIG (reference sequence). The CDR3 DNA is TGTGCCTGGAGTGTACCAGGGGTGAATCAGCCCCAGCATTTT. This translates into CAWSVPGVNQPQHF.

J is TRBJ1-5 and V is TRBV28; D might be TRBD1 (5 bases). V lost 5 bases and J 7 bases, leaving 18 bases between the germline ends. Germline CDR1 reads MDHEN; CDR2 reads SYDVKM. The CDR3 totals 15 residues. The CDR3 nucleotides are TGTGCCAGCAGTCCCCGTTGGGGGGGGAAGCAGCCCCAGCATTTT. It encodes CASSPRWGGKQPQHF.

This clone was detected only a few times. As DNA, the CDR3 is TGCGCCAGCAGCCCCCTGGAGTCTGGCCTTATAGATACGCAGTATTTT. The encoded protein is CASSPLESGLIDTQYF. V usage is TRBV5-1 and J usage is TRBJ2-3, with unresolved D. Between the trimmed V and J ends, which lost 4 bases and 5 bases, there was a span of 20 bases. CDR1 is SGHRS and CDR2 is YFSETQ in the germline V gene. The CDR3 runs 16 residues.

The chain links TRBV2 to TRBJ2-5, with 13 positions matching TRBD2. V was clipped by 1 base and J by 3 bases; unmatched bases: 8. This CDR3 has 18 amino acids. Germline-derived CDR1 and CDR2 are SNHLY and FYNNEI. The CDR3 sequence is CASSEVWTSGREEETQYF. CDR3 bases: TGTGCCAGCAGTGAAGTATGGACTAGCGGGAGAGAGGAAGAGACCCAGTACTTC.

This clone was detected only a few times. This sequence joins TRBV9 and TRBJ1-2; perhaps TRBD1 as D (5 bases). Trimming pared 6 bases from V and 2 bases from J, leaving 14 bases between. The germline V gene has CDR1 SGDLS and CDR2 YYNGEE. This CDR3 has 14 residues. In DNA form, the CDR3 reads TGTGCCAGCACTCTAGAGCAGGGCAACTATGGCTACACCTTC. This codes for CASTLEQGNYGYTF. The full variable domain, completed using reference TRBV9 and TRBJ1-2, is DSGVTQTPKHLITATGQRVTLRCSPRSGDLSVYWYQQSLDQGLQFLIQYYNGEERAKGNILERFSAQQFPDLHSELNLSSLELGDSALYFCASTLEQGNYGYTFGSGTRLTVV.

A few counts support this clone. This chain's CDR3 is CASSFIGRVLTDTQYF. The CDR3 DNA follows: TGTGCCAGCAGCTTCATCGGGAGGGTTTTAACAGATACGCAGTATTTT. J is TRBJ2-3 and V is TRBV11-1, with TRBD2 matching over 8 bases. This CDR3 is 16 amino acids long. CDR1 and CDR2 (germline): SGHAT, FQDESV (reference sequence). Trimming removed 3 bases from V and 3 bases from J; junction bases left unmatched: 8. The full variable domain, completed using reference TRBV11-1 and TRBJ2-3, is EAEVAQSPRYKITEKSQAVAFWCDPISGHATLYWYRQILGQGPELLVQFQDESVVDDSQLPKDRFSAERLKGVDSTLKIQPAELGDSAMYLCASSFIGRVLTDTQYFGPGTRLTVL.

The gene calls are TRBV5-4 and TRBJ1-2, with 7 bases fitting TRBD1. Trimming removed 9 bases from V and 4 bases from J; junction bases left unmatched: 9. The CDR3 is 13 amino acids. Per germline, CDR1 SGHNT and CDR2 YYREEE (reference sequence). The CDR3 is CATGTVGSYGYTF. CDR3 nucleotides: TGTGCCACCGGGACAGTCGGAAGCTATGGCTACACCTTC.

The gene calls are TRBV2 and TRBJ2-3; D might be TRBD1 (6 bases). CDR1 and CDR2 from the germline V gene are SNHLY and FYNNEI. The CDR3 has 16 residues. V was shortened by 6 bases and J by 0 bases, with 16 bases between the two germline ends. CDR3 sequence (DNA): TGTGCCAGCAGGGTCTTGGGGGCATATAGCACAGATACGCAGTATTTT. Translation gives CASRVLGAYSTDTQYF.

The V and J genes are TRBV6-6 and TRBJ2-7, with TRBD2 matching over 7 bases. Germline trimming cut 10 bases from V and 4 bases from J; bases unmatched to any gene: 13. The germline V gene has CDR1 MNHNY and CDR2 SVGAGI (reference sequence). This CDR3 has 14 residues. The CDR3 loop is CATTRGREGYEQYF. CDR3 bases: TGTGCCACCACCCGAGGAAGGGAGGGTTACGAGCAGTACTTC.

CDR3 DNA: TGCAGCGTTGTGATCGGGGTCTATGGCTACACCTTC. Translation gives CSVVIGVYGYTF. This chain links TRBV29-1 with TRBJ1-2; D ambiguous. The CDR3 contains 12 residues. CDR1 SQVTM and CDR2 ANQGSEA come from the germline V gene. The V end was cut by 4 bases, the J end by 4 bases, with 10 bases between.

CDR3 coding DNA: TGTGCCAGCAGTAAAGAGACTAGCGGGAGGTCGTATGAGCAGTTCTTC. This codes for CASSKETSGRSYEQFF. This chain uses TRBV28 with TRBJ2-1, with TRBD2 matching 13 bases. The CDR3 totals 16 residues. Looked up from germline, CDR1 is MDHEN and CDR2 is SYDVKM. Trimming removed 5 bases from V and 8 bases from J; junction bases left unmatched: 9.

The chain has TRBV13 and TRBJ2-1; 8 bases are shared with TRBD2. Germline V CDR1 and CDR2: PRHDT, FYEKMQ (reference sequence). The CDR3 contains 17 residues. The V and J ends lost 2 bases and 5 bases, in that order; junction bases with no gene match: 11. This chain's CDR3 is CASSLTPYGGAHNEQFF. CDR3 in DNA: TGTGCCAGCAGCTTAACCCCTTACGGGGGGGCCCACAATGAGCAGTTCTTC. The full variable domain, with the rest looked up from reference TRBV13 and TRBJ2-1, is AAGVIQSPRHLIKEKRETATLKCYPIPRHDTVYWYQQGPGQDPQFLISFYEKMQSDKGSIPDRFSAQQFSDYHSELNMSSLELGDSALYFCASSLTPYGGAHNEQFFGPGTRLTVL.

The chain is built from TRBV7-7 and TRBJ2-5; D is perhaps TRBD2 (7 bases). The V end lost 5 bases, the J end lost 2 bases, and 18 bases lay between the germline ends. This CDR3 contains 16 residues. In germline, CDR1 is SSHAT, CDR2 FNYEAQ (reference sequence). CDR3 DNA: TGTGCCAGCAGCCCCTGGGGAGGGGGGCGGCAAGAGACCCAGTACTTC. It is translated as CASSPWGGGRQETQYF. Using reference TRBV7-7 and TRBJ2-5 for the parts outside the CDR3, the full variable domain is GAGVSQSPRYKVTKRGQDVTLRCDPISSHATLYWYQQALGQGPEFLTYFNYEAQPDKSGLPSDRFSAERPEGSISTLTIQRTEQRDSAMYRCASSPWGGGRQETQYFGPGTRLLVL.

A few counts support this clone. V is TRBV7-2 and J is TRBJ1-1; D gene unclear. V dropped 3 bases and J dropped 0 bases, with 5 bases sitting between them. The length of the CDR3 is 13 residues. The germline V gene encodes CDR1 SGHTA and CDR2 FQGNSA. As DNA, the CDR3 is TGTGCCAGCAGCTTTCAAATGAACACTGAAGCTTTCTTT. Its protein is CASSFQMNTEAFF.

The chain combines TRBV19 with TRBJ1-1, with a weak D call TRBD1 (5 bases). The V gene's germline CDR1 is LNHDA and CDR2 SQIVND (reference sequence). CDR3 length equals 13 residues. V lost 7 bases, J lost 10 bases, and 19 bases lay in between. This CDR3 reads CASILREAGRAFF. The CDR3 DNA follows: TGTGCCAGTATCCTCCGAGAGGCGGGACGAGCTTTCTTT.

Only a few counts were recorded for this clone. This chain connects TRBV7-9 to TRBJ2-2, with TRBD1 matching 9 bases. Germline V CDR1 and CDR2: SEHNR, FQNEAQ (reference sequence). The CDR3 totals 17 residues. J was trimmed by 7 bases and V by 5 bases; bases with no gene match: 14. The CDR3 DNA follows: TGTGCCAGCAGCCTCGCAGAGACCGGGACAGGGTTCGGGGAGCTGTTTTTT. It translates to CASSLAETGTGFGELFF.

The V and J genes are TRBV30 and TRBJ2-3, with TRBD2 identical over 7 bases. J lost 5 bases, V lost 0 bases, and 8 bases had no gene match. The CDR3 runs 15 residues. Germline-derived CDR1 and CDR2 are GTSNPN and SVGIG (reference sequence). CDR3 sequence: CAWSVAGLAIDTQYF. DNA for the CDR3: TGTGCCTGGAGTGTAGCGGGGCTAGCGATAGATACGCAGTATTTT.

The chain has TRBV28 and TRBJ2-1; D is uncertain. V shed 2 bases and J shed 4 bases, with 9 bases lying between them. Per the germline V gene, CDR1 is MDHEN and CDR2 is SYDVKM. This CDR3 is 14 amino acids long. DNA of the CDR3: TGTGCCAGCAGTTTACGACTTTCGTACAATGAGCAGTTCTTC. Residues: CASSLRLSYNEQFF. Supplemented by reference TRBV28 and TRBJ2-1, the full variable domain reads DVKVTQSSRYLVKRTGEKVFLECVQDMDHENMFWYRQDPGLGLRLIYFSYDVKMKEKGDIPEGYSVSREKKERFSLILESASTNQTSMYLCASSLRLSYNEQFFGPGTRLTVL.

The sample holds a few counts of this clone. The V gene is TRBV5-1, the J gene TRBJ1-6, with TRBD1 matching over 9 bases. V shed 4 bases, J shed 10 bases, and the junction held 9 bases outside the gene matches. CDR3 length: 15 amino acids. Germline V lookup: CDR1 SGHRS, CDR2 YFSETQ. The CDR3 loop reads CASSLGTGKNSPLHF. DNA for the CDR3: TGCGCCAGCAGCCTCGGGACAGGGAAAAACTCACCCCTCCACTTT.

In this sample, this clone turned up a few times. The chain has TRBV2 and TRBJ1-4, with TRBD1 matching over 8 bases. The CDR3 contains 14 residues. CDR1 SNHLY and CDR2 FYNNEI come from the germline V gene. The ends lost 8 bases at V and 3 bases at J; junction bases unmatched: 5. The CDR3 region is CASSGGSSNEKLFF. The CDR3 nucleotides are TGTGCCAGCTCAGGGGGCAGCTCTAATGAAAAACTGTTTTTT.